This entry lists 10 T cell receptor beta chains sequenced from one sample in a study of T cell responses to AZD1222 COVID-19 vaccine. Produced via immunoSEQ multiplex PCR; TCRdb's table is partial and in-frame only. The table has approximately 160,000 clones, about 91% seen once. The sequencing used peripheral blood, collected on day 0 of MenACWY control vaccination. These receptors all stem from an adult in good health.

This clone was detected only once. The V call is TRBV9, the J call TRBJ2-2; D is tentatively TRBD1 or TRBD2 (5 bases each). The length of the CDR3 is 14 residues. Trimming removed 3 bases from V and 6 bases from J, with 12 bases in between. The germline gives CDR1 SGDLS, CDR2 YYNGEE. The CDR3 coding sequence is TGTGCCAGCAGCGCGACCGTGGGGGCCGGGGAGCTGTTTTTT. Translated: CASSATVGAGELFF.

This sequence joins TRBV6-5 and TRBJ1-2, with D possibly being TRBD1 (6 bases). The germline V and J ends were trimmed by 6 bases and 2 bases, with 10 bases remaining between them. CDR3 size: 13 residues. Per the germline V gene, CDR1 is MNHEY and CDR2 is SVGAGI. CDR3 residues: CASRRDINYGYTF. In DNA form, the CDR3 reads TGTGCCAGCAGGCGGGACATCAACTATGGCTACACCTTC.

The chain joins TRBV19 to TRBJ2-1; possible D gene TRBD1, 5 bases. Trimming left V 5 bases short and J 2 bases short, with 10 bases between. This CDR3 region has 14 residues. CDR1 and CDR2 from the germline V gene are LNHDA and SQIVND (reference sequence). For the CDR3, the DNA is TGTGCCAGTAGTTACAGGTTTACCTACAATGAGCAGTTCTTC. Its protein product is CASSYRFTYNEQFF. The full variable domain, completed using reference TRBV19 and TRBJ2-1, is DGGITQSPKYLFRKEGQNVTLSCEQNLNHDAMYWYRQDPGQGLRLIYYSQIVNDFQKGDIAEGYSVSREKKESFPLTVTSAQKNPTAFYLCASSYRFTYNEQFFGPGTRLTVL.

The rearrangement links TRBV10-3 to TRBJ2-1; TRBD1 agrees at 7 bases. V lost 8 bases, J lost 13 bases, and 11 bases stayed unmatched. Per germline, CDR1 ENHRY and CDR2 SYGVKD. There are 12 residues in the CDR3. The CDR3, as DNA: TGTGCCATCGAGATGCCGGACAGGATCCAGTTCTTC. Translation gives CAIEMPDRIQFF.

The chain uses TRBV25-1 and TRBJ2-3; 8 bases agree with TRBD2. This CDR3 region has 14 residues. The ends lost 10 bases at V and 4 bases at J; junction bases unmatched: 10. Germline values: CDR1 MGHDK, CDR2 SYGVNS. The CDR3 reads CATQSPGGADTQYF. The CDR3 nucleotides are TGTGCCACCCAATCCCCGGGGGGGGCAGATACGCAGTATTTT. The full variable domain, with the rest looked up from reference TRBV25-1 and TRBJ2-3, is EADIYQTPRYLVIGTGKKITLECSQTMGHDKMYWYQQDPGMELHLIHYSYGVNSTEKGDLSSESTVSRIRTEHFPLTLESARPSHTSQYLCATQSPGGADTQYFGPGTRLTVL.

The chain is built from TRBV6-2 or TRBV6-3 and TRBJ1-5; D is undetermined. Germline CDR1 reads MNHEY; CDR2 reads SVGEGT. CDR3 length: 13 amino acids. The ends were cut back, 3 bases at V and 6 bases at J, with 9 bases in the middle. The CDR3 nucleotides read TGTGCCAGCAGTTATGGCGGTAGTCAGCCCCAGCATTTT. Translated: CASSYGGSQPQHF.

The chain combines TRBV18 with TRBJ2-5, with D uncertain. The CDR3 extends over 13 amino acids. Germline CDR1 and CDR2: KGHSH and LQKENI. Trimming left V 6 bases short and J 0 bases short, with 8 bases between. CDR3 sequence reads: CASSPKNQETQYF. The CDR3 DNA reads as TGTGCCAGCTCCCCCAAGAACCAAGAGACCCAGTACTTC.

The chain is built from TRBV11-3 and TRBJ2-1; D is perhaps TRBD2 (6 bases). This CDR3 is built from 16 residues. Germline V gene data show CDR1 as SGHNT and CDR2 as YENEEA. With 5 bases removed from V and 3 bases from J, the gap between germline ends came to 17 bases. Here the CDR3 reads CASSPRGSGVYNEQFF. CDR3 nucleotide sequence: TGTGCCAGCAGCCCTCGGGGTAGCGGAGTCTACAATGAGCAGTTCTTC.

The CDR3 is CATSDNRIQETQYF. The DNA of the CDR3 is TGTGCCACCAGTGATAACCGGATACAAGAGACCCAGTACTTC. This chain connects TRBV24-1 to TRBJ2-5; D not resolved. The length of the CDR3 is 14 residues. The germline V gene encodes CDR1 KGHDR and CDR2 SFDVKD. Trimming pared 3 bases from V and 2 bases from J, leaving 9 bases between.

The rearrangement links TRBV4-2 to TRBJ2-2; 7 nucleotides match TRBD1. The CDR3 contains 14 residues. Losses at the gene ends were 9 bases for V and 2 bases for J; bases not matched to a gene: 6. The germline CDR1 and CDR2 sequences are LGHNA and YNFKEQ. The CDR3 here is CASRRDSNTGELFF. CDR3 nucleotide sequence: TGTGCCAGTCGCCGGGACAGCAACACCGGGGAGCTGTTTTTT.